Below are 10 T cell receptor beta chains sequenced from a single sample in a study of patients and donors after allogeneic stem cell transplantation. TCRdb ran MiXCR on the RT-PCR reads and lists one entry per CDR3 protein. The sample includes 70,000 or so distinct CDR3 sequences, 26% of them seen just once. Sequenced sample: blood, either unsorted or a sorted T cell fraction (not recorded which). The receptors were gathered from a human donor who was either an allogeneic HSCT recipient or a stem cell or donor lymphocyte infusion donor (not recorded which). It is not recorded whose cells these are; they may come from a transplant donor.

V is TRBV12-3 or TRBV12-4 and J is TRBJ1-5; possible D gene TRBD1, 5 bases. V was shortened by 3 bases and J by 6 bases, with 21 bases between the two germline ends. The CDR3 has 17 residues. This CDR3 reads CASSLWGLEASFQPQHF. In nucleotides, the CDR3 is TGTGCCAGCAGTTTGTGGGGACTGGAGGCAAGTTTTCAGCCCCAGCATTTT.

CDR3 coding DNA: TGTGCCAGCAGTCTCCGACTTACCTACGAGCAGTACTTC. It is translated as CASSLRLTYEQYF. The chain uses TRBV27 and TRBJ2-7; D gene unclear. V was trimmed by 5 bases and J by 2 bases, leaving 10 bases between them. From germline, CDR1 is MNHEY and CDR2 SMNVEV (reference sequence). The CDR3 length is 13 residues.

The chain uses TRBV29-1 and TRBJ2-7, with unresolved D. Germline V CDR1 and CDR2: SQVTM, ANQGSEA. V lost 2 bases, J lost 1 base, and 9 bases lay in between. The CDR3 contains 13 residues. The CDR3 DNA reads TGCAGCGTTGAAACTCGGCAGTCCTACGAGCAGTACTTC. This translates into CSVETRQSYEQYF.

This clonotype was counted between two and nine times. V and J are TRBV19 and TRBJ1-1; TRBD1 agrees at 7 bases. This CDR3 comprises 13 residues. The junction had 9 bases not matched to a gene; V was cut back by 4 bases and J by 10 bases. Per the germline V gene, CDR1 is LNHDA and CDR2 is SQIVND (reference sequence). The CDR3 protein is CASSTRQGPVAFF. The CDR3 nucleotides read TGTGCCAGTAGTACTAGACAGGGTCCTGTAGCTTTCTTT. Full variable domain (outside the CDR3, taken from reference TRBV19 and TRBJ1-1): DGGITQSPKYLFRKEGQNVTLSCEQNLNHDAMYWYRQDPGQGLRLIYYSQIVNDFQKGDIAEGYSVSREKKESFPLTVTSAQKNPTAFYLCASSTRQGPVAFFGQGTRLTVV.

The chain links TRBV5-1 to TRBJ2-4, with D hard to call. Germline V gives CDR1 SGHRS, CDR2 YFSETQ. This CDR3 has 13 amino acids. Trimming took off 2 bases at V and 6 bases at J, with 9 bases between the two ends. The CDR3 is CASSFDTGNIQYF. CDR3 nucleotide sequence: TGCGCCAGCAGCTTCGACACGGGAAACATTCAGTACTTC.

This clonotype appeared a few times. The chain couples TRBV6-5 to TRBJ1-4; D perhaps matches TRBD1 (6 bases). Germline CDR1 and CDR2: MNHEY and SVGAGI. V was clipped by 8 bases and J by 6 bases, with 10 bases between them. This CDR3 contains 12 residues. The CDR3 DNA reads TGTGCCAGCCGGGACATCCATGAAAAACTGTTTTTT. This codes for CASRDIHEKLFF.

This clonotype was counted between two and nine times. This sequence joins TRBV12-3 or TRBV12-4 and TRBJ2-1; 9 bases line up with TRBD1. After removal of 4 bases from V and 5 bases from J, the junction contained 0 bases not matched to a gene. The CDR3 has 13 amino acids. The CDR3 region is CASSWDRDNEQFF. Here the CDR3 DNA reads TGTGCCAGCAGTTGGGACAGGGACAATGAGCAGTTCTTC.

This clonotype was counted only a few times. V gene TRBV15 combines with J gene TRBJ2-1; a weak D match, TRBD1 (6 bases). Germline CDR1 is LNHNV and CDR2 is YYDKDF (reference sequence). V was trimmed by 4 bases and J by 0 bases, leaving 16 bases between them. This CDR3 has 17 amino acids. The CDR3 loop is CATSTPTTGLSYNEQFF. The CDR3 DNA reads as TGTGCCACCAGCACCCCTACGACAGGCCTCTCCTACAATGAGCAGTTCTTC.

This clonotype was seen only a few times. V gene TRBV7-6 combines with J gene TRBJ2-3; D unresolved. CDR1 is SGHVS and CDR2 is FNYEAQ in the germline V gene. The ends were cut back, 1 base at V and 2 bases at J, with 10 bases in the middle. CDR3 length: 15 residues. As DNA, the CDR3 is TGTGCCAGCAGCTTAGAAGCCCACCCCACAGATACGCAGTATTTT. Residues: CASSLEAHPTDTQYF.

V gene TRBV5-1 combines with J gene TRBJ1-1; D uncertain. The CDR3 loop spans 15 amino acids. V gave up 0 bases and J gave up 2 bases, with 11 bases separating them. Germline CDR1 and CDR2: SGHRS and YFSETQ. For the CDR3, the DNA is TGCGCCAGCAGCTTGGGGTGGGGAAGCAACACTGAAGCTTTCTTT. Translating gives CASSLGWGSNTEAFF.